A selection of T cell receptor beta chains follows, all from one sample in a study of human T cells and chemical hapten exposure. Via MiXCR, TCRdb re-called the RACE reads, giving one row per CDR3 protein. The sample yields about 68,000 distinct CDR3 sequences, approximately 11% seen once. The starting material was whole blood, obtained in connection with sensitization to the hapten diphenylcyclopropenone (DPC). Every receptor here comes from a woman aged 50 to 60 with alopecia areata. Some clones in this sample may be carry-over from other donors' samples. Each CDR3 is given with its conserved first and last residue. The D gene is left open where the match is weak. Rows give clone size only sometimes, using once, few, many, or a class for an expanded clone.

J gene: TRBJ1-1; clone size: NA; V gene: TRBV28; D gene: NA; CDR3 DNA: TGTGCCAGCAGTTTGTGGTTCACTGAAGCTTTCTTT; CDR3 protein: CASSLWFTEAFF
J gene: TRBJ2-5; clone size: few; V gene: TRBV2; D gene: NA; CDR3 DNA: TGTGCCAGCAGTGAACAGGGGACCCAAGAGACCCAGTACTTC; CDR3 protein: CASSEQGTQETQYF
J gene: TRBJ2-5; clone size: many; V gene: TRBV18; D gene: TRBD1; CDR3 DNA: TGTGCCAGCTCACCACCGGGACAGGGGGCGTTACAAGAGACCCAGTACTTC; CDR3 protein: CASSPPGQGALQETQYF
J gene: TRBJ2-7; clone size: many; V gene: TRBV18; D gene: TRBD1; CDR3 DNA: TGTGCCAGCTCACCGCAAGGGACAGGGCCGTACGAGCAGTACTTC; CDR3 protein: CASSPQGTGPYEQYF
J gene: TRBJ1-1; clone size: many; V gene: TRBV7-8; D gene: NA; CDR3 DNA: TGTGCCAGCAGCTTAGATAGGGGCAGAGCCGGGAACACTGAAGCTTTCTTT; CDR3 protein: CASSLDRGRAGNTEAFF
J gene: TRBJ2-1; clone size: NA; V gene: TRBV7-2; D gene: TRBD2; CDR3 DNA: TGTGCCAGCAGCCTTACGACTAGCGGGAGCTACAATGAGCAGTTCTTC; CDR3 protein: CASSLTTSGSYNEQFF
J gene: TRBJ2-3; clone size: many; V gene: TRBV10-3; D gene: NA; CDR3 DNA: TGTGCCATCAGTGAGCCGTTGGGCACAGGCACAGATACGCAGTATTTT; CDR3 protein: CAISEPLGTGTDTQYF
J gene: TRBJ2-7; clone size: many; V gene: TRBV5-1; D gene: NA; CDR3 DNA: TGCGCCAGCAGCTTGGTAGGGTTTACCTACGAGCAGTACTTC; CDR3 protein: CASSLVGFTYEQYF
J gene: TRBJ1-4; clone size: NA; V gene: TRBV30; D gene: NA; CDR3 DNA: TGTGCCTGGAGTAGTAATGGGACCCCTTTGGGTGAAAAACTGTTTTTT; CDR3 protein: CAWSSNGTPLGEKLFF
J gene: TRBJ1-5; clone size: NA; V gene: TRBV18; D gene: NA; CDR3 DNA: TGTGCCAGCTCACCATATGGGGGAGGGGGCAATCAGCCCCAGCATTTT; CDR3 protein: CASSPYGGGGNQPQHF
J gene: TRBJ1-1; clone size: NA; V gene: TRBV11-2; D gene: NA; CDR3 DNA: TGTGCCAGCAGCCCCAGATGGCCCACAAACACTGAAGCTTTCTTT; CDR3 protein: CASSPRWPTNTEAFF
J gene: TRBJ2-3; clone size: medium-sized; V gene: TRBV20-1; D gene: TRBD2; CDR3 DNA: TGCAGTGCTAGAGGGTCTAGCGGGAGTAGCACAGATACGCAGTATTTT; CDR3 protein: CSARGSSGSSTDTQYF
J gene: TRBJ2-7; clone size: many; V gene: TRBV6-2/TRBV6-3; D gene: NA; CDR3 DNA: TGTGCCAGCAGTTATCCGACCGCCCCCTACGAGCAGTACTTC; CDR3 protein: CASSYPTAPYEQYF
J gene: TRBJ2-7; clone size: NA; V gene: TRBV20-1; D gene: NA; CDR3 DNA: TGCAGTGCTGCTAAGGACGAGCAGTACTTC; CDR3 protein: CSAAKDEQYF
J gene: TRBJ2-7; clone size: many; V gene: TRBV12-3/TRBV12-4; D gene: NA; CDR3 DNA: TGTGCCAGCAGTTCCACAGGGTGGAGAGGCTACGAGCAGTACTTC; CDR3 protein: CASSSTGWRGYEQYF
J gene: TRBJ1-6; clone size: many; V gene: TRBV6-5; D gene: NA; CDR3 DNA: TGTGCCAGCAGACCAGACAGTCTTAATTCACCCCTCCACTTT; CDR3 protein: CASRPDSLNSPLHF
J gene: TRBJ1-5; clone size: few; V gene: TRBV14; D gene: TRBD1; CDR3 DNA: TGTGCCAGCAGCCCCAGACAGGGGTCAAATTTCAATCAGCCCCAGCATTTT; CDR3 protein: CASSPRQGSNFNQPQHF
J gene: TRBJ2-2; clone size: many; V gene: TRBV18; D gene: NA; CDR3 DNA: TGTGCCAGCTCACCTCGGCCGGATACATCGAACACCGGGGAGCTGTTTTTT; CDR3 protein: CASSPRPDTSNTGELFF
J gene: TRBJ1-5; clone size: many; V gene: TRBV12-3/TRBV12-4; D gene: NA; CDR3 DNA: TGTGCCAGCTTAAGGCAGGGAAGCAATCAGCCCCAGCATTTT; CDR3 protein: CASLRQGSNQPQHF
J gene: TRBJ2-2; clone size: many; V gene: TRBV18; D gene: TRBD2; CDR3 DNA: TGTGCCAGCTCACCGGGACTAGCGGACGGGGAGCTGTTTTTT; CDR3 protein: CASSPGLADGELFF
J gene: TRBJ1-1; clone size: NA; V gene: TRBV7-2; D gene: NA; CDR3 DNA: TGTGCCAGCAGCTCCGGAGGGGGGATTGGTACTGAAGCTTTCTTT; CDR3 protein: CASSSGGGIGTEAFF
J gene: TRBJ2-2; clone size: NA; V gene: TRBV29-1; D gene: NA; CDR3 DNA: TGCAGCGTTTTCAGGAACACCGGGGAGCTGTTTTTT; CDR3 protein: CSVFRNTGELFF
J gene: TRBJ2-1; clone size: many; V gene: TRBV7-8; D gene: NA; CDR3 DNA: TGTGCCAGCAGCTGGGATTTTGAGCAGTTCTTC; CDR3 protein: CASSWDFEQFF
J gene: TRBJ1-1; clone size: NA; V gene: TRBV28; D gene: NA; CDR3 DNA: TGTGCCAGCACAGCCTCACTCACTGAAGCTTTCTTT; CDR3 protein: CASTASLTEAFF
J gene: TRBJ1-1; clone size: NA; V gene: TRBV7-9; D gene: NA; CDR3 DNA: TGTGCCAGCAGAATAAACACTGAAGCTTTCTTT; CDR3 protein: CASRINTEAFF
J gene: TRBJ2-5; clone size: few; V gene: TRBV7-9; D gene: NA; CDR3 DNA: TGTGCCAGCAGCTTAAACGTGGCTAAAGAGACCCAGTACTTC; CDR3 protein: CASSLNVAKETQYF
J gene: TRBJ1-3; clone size: few; V gene: TRBV29-1; D gene: TRBD1; CDR3 DNA: TGCAGCGGGACAGGGGTTAACACCATATATTTT; CDR3 protein: CSGTGVNTIYF
J gene: TRBJ2-1; clone size: many; V gene: TRBV7-9; D gene: TRBD1; CDR3 DNA: TGTGCCAGCAGCTCCCGACAGGGCTCCTGGAATGAGCAGTTCTTC; CDR3 protein: CASSSRQGSWNEQFF
J gene: TRBJ2-7; clone size: NA; V gene: TRBV7-2; D gene: TRBD2; CDR3 DNA: TGTGCCAGCAGCTTAGACGGGGGGGTTGAGCAGTACTTC; CDR3 protein: CASSLDGGVEQYF
J gene: TRBJ1-5; clone size: few; V gene: TRBV12-3/TRBV12-4; D gene: TRBD1; CDR3 DNA: TGTGCCAGCAGCCTTTACGGGACAGGGGATCAGCCCCAGCATTTT; CDR3 protein: CASSLYGTGDQPQHF
J gene: TRBJ1-6; clone size: many; V gene: TRBV20-1; D gene: NA; CDR3 DNA: TGCAGTGCTAGAGGGGGGACAAATCATTCACCCCTCCACTTT; CDR3 protein: CSARGGTNHSPLHF
J gene: TRBJ1-1; clone size: NA; V gene: TRBV28; D gene: NA; CDR3 DNA: TGTGCCAGCACCCGCACTGAAGCTTTCTTT; CDR3 protein: CASTRTEAFF
J gene: TRBJ2-2; clone size: NA; V gene: TRBV7-8; D gene: TRBD2; CDR3 DNA: TGTGCCAGCAGCTCGGGGACTAGCGGGACTAGACTATTCGGGGAGCTGTTTTTT; CDR3 protein: CASSSGTSGTRLFGELFF
J gene: TRBJ2-2; clone size: many; V gene: TRBV6-2/TRBV6-3; D gene: TRBD1; CDR3 DNA: TGTGCCAGCAGTTACCCCGAGGGGGCGGCGAACACCGGGGAGCTGTTTTTT; CDR3 protein: CASSYPEGAANTGELFF
J gene: TRBJ1-3; clone size: NA; V gene: TRBV7-8; D gene: TRBD1; CDR3 DNA: TGTGACAGCAGCTTAGCCCGGACAGGATCCTCTGGAAACACCATATATTTT; CDR3 protein: CDSSLARTGSSGNTIYF